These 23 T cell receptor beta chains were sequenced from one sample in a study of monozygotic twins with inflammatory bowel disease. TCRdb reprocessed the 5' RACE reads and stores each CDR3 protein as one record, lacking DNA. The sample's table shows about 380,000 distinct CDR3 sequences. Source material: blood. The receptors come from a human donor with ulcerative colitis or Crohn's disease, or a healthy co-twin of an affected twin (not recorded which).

CDR3 region: CASSPGTGVGEPQHF. This chain joins TRBV6-1 and TRBJ1-5; with no DNA, the TCRdb D assignment of TRBD1 cannot be verified. Germline CDR1 and CDR2: MNHNS and SASEGT. The length of the CDR3 is 15 residues.

The CDR3 spells CASSSPPSYEQYF. The chain is built from TRBV5-1 and TRBJ2-7; TCRdb calls TRBD1, which cannot be checked without DNA. The CDR3 is 13 amino acids. Germline CDR1 SGHRS, CDR2 YFSETQ. Full variable domain (remainder filled in from reference TRBV5-1 and TRBJ2-7): KAGVTQTPRYLIKTRGQQVTLSCSPISGHRSVSWYQQTPGQGLQFLFEYFSETQRNKGNFPGRFSGRQFSNSRSEMNVSTLELGDSALYLCASSSPPSYEQYFGPGTRLTVT.

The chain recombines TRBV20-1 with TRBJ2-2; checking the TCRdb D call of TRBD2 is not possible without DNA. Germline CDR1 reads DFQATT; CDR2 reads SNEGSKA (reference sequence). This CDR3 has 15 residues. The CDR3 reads CSATSLAGSTGELFF.

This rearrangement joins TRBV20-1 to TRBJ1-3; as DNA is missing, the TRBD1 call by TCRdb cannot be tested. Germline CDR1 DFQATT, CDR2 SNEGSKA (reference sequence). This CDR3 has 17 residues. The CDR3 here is CSARDMDRRHSGNTIYF.

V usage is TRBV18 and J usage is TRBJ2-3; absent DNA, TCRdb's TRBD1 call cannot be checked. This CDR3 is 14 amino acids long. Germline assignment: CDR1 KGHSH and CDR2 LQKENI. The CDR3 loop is CASSPGAGTDTQYF. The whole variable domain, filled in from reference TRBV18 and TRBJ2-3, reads NAGVMQNPRHLVRRRGQEARLRCSPMKGHSHVYWYRQLPEEGLKFMVYLQKENIIDESGMPKERFSAEFPKEGPSILRIQQVVRGDSAAYFCASSPGAGTDTQYFGPGTRLTVL.

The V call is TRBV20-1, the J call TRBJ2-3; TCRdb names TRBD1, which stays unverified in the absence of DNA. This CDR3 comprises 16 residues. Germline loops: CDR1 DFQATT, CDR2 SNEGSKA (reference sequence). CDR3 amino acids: CSAETEAGAPTDTQYF.

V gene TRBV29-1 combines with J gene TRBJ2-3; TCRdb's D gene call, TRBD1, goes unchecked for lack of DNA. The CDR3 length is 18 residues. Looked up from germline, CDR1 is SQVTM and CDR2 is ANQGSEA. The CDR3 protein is CSVEDLLAGGGHTDTQYF.

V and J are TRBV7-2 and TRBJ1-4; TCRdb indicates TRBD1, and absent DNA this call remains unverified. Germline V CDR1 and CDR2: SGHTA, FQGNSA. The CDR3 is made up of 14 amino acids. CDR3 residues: CASSLRGTAGKLFF.

CDR3: CAISESTNRERGQFF. The V call is TRBV10-3, the J call TRBJ2-1; there is no DNA to check the TCRdb D call of TRBD1. The CDR3 totals 15 residues. Germline V gene lookup returns CDR1 ENHRY and CDR2 SYGVKD.

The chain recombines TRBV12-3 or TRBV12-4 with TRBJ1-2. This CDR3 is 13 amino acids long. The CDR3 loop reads CASRLDGSYGYTF.

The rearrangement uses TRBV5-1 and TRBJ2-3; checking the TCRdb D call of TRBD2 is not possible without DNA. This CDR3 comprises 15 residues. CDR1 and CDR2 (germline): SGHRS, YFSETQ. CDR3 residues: CASSHIAGKTDTQYF.

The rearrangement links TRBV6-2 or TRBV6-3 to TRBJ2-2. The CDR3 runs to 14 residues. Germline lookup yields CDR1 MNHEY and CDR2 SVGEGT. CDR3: CASSYPTPTGELFF.

CDR3 region: CASTLSRDRGAQETQYF. The rearrangement uses TRBV28 and TRBJ2-5; TCRdb reports TRBD1, a call that lacks DNA to check it against. The germline V gene has CDR1 MDHEN and CDR2 SYDVKM. The CDR3 contains 17 residues.

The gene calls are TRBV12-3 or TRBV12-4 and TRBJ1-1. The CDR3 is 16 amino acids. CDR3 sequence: CASSPSLGPLNTEAFF.

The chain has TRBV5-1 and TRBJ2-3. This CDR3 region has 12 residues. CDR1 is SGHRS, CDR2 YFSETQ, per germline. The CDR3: CASSLNQDTQYF.

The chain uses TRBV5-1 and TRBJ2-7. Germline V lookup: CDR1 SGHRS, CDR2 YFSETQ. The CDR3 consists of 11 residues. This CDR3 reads CASSSLNEQYF.

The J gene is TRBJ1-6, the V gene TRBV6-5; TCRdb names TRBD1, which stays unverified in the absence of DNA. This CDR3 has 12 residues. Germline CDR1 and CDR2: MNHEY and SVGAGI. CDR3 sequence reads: CATSPPNSPLHF.

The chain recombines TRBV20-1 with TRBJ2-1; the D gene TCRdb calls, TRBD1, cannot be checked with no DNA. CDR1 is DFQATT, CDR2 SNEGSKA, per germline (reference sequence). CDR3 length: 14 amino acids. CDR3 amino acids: CSAFDRGSGNEQFF.

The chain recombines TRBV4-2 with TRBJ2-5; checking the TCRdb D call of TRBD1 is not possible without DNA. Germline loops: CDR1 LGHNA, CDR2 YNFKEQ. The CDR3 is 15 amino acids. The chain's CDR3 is CASSQKGGWGETQYF.

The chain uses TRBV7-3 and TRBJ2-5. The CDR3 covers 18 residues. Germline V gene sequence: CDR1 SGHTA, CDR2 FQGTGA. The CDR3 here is CASSLIGWVDPRQETQYF.

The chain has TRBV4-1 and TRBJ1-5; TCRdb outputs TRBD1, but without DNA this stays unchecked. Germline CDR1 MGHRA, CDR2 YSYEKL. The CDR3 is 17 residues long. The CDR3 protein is CASSQRTDTHSNQPQHF.

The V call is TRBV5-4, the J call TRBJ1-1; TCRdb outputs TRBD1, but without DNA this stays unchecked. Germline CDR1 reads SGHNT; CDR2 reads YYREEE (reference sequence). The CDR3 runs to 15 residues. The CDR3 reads CASTREQGVFTEAFF.

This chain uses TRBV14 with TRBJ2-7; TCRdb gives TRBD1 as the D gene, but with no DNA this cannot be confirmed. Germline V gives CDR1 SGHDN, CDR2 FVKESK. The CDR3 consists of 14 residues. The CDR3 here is CASALYTGVYEQYF.